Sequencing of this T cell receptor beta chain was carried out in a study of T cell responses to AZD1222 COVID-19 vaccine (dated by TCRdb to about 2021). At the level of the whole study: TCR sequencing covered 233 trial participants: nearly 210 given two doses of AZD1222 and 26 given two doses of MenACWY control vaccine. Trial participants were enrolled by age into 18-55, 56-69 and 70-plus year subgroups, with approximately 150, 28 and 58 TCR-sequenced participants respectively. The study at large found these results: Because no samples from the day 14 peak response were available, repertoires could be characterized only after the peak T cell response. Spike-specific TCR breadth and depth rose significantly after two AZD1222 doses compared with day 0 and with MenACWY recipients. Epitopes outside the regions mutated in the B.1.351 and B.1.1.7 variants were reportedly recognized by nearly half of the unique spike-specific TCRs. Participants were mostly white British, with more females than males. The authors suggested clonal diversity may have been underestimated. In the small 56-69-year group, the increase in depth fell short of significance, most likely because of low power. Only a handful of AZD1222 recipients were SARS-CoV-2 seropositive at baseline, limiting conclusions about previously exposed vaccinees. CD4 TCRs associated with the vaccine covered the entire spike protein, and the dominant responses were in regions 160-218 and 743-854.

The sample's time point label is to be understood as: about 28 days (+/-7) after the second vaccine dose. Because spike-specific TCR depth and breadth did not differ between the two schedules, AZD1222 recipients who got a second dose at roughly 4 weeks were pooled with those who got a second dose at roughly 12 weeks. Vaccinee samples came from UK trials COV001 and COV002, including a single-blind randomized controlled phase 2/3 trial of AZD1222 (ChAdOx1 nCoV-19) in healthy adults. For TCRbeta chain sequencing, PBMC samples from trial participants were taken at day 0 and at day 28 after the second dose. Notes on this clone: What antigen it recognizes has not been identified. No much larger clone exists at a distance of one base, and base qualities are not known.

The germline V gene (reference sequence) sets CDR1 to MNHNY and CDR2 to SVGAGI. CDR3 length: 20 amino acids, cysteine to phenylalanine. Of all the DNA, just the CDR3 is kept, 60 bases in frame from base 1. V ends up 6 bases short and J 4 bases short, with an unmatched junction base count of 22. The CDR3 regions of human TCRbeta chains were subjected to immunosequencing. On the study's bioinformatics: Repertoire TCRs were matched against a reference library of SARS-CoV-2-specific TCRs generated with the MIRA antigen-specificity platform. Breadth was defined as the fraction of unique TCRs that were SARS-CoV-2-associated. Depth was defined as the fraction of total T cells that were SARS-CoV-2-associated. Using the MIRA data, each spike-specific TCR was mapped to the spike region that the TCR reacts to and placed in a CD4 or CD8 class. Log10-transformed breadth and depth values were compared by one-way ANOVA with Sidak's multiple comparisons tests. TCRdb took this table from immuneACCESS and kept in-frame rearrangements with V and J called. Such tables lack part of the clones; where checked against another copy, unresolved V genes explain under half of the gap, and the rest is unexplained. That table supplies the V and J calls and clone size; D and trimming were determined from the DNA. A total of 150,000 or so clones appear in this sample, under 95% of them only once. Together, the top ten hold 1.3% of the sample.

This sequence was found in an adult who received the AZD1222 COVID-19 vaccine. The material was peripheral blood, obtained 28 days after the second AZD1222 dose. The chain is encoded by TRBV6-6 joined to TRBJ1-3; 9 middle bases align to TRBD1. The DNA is TGTGCCAGCAGCTACACGCCCGGGACAGGGCGAGTTATTACCGGAAACACCATATATTTT. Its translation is CASSYTPGTGRVITGNTIYF.